The sequence of this T cell receptor (beta chain) was determined in a study of cytomegalovirus exposure and HLA in healthy donors. Germline lookup yields CDR1 LGHNA and CDR2 YNFKEQ. With V trimmed by 0 bases and J by 0 bases, 1 base remained unmatched. The CDR3 totals 17 residues. The PCR ran on 60 Vbeta and 13 Jbeta primers. Assay used: immunoSEQ multiplex PCR; TCRdb lists only in-frame clones, some missing. Of about 130,000 clones listed, around 80% are singletons. The receptor was derived from a female donor in good health and CMV-seronegative. Input material: PBMCs. This chain joins TRBV4-2 and TRBJ2-4, with 11 bases that match TRBD1. Here the CDR3 DNA reads TGTGCCAGCAGCCAAGATGGGACAGGGGGAGCCAAAAACATTCAGTACTTC. Amino acid sequence: CASSQDGTGGAKNIQYF.